Listed below are T cell receptor beta chains from one sample, sequenced in a study of blood T cell repertoires in COVID-19. TCRdb's table, derived via immunoSEQ multiplex PCR, lists solely in-frame clones and lacks some. The sample contains fewer than 350,000 clones, around 87% of which appear only once. Material: peripheral blood. These receptors were obtained from a woman in her 30s who had recovered from COVID-19. Each CDR3 is given with its conserved first and last residue. A D gene is named only where the DNA matches it firmly. For some rows the clone size is stated as once, few or many, or as a class when expanded; others skip it.

clone size | J gene | D gene | V gene | CDR3 DNA | CDR3 protein
NA | TRBJ2-7 | NA | TRBV18 | TGTGCCAGCTCACCACCGGCGACAGGCTCCTACGAGCAGTACTTC | CASSPPATGSYEQYF
NA | TRBJ1-2 | NA | TRBV5-1 | TGCGCCAGCAGCCTTGCCGACACAACCTATGGCTACACCTTC | CASSLADTTYGYTF
NA | TRBJ2-5 | NA | TRBV18 | TGTGCCAGCTCACCATTCCCCATCGAGACCCAGTACTTC | CASSPFPIETQYF
NA | TRBJ1-1 | NA | TRBV5-1 | TGCGCCAGCAGCTTGGCCGGGATCAACACTGAAGCTTTCTTT | CASSLAGINTEAFF
NA | TRBJ1-1 | NA | TRBV19 | TGTGCCAGTAGTATGCGGCGGGAACAGCAGTACACTGAAGCTTTCTTT | CASSMRREQQYTEAFF
NA | TRBJ2-5 | NA | TRBV7-9 | TGTGCCAGCAGCTCACCGACTGGATACCAAGAGACCCAGTACTTC | CASSSPTGYQETQYF
NA | TRBJ2-1 | TRBD2 | TRBV5-4 | TGTGCCAGCAGCTTGGGGCTAGCGGGAACCTACAATGAGCAGTTCTTC | CASSLGLAGTYNEQFF
NA | TRBJ2-7 | TRBD2 | TRBV3-1/TRBV3-2 | TGTGCCAGCAGCCAAGAGGGGACTAGTAACGAGCAGTACTTC | CASSQEGTSNEQYF
NA | TRBJ2-2 | TRBD1 | TRBV28 | TGTGCCAGCAGACCGAGGGGGACAGGGGGCACCGGGGAGCTGTTTTTT | CASRPRGTGGTGELFF
NA | TRBJ2-7 | NA | TRBV28 | TGTGCCAGCAGTTTATCACAGCCATCCTACGAGCAGTACTTC | CASSLSQPSYEQYF
NA | TRBJ2-5 | NA | TRBV30 | TGTGCCTGGAGACCATTAGTCGCCCAAGAGACCCAGTACTTC | CAWRPLVAQETQYF
NA | TRBJ2-3 | NA | TRBV5-4 | TGTGCCAGCAGCTTTAGGGGGAGTTCAGATACGCAGTATTTT | CASSFRGSSDTQYF
NA | TRBJ2-7 | TRBD2 | TRBV27 | TGTGCCAGCAGTTTATATGGGGAAACAGGACTAGCGGAAGAGCAGTACTTC | CASSLYGETGLAEEQYF
NA | TRBJ2-1 | TRBD2 | TRBV27 | TGTGCCAGCAGCTTAGCGGGGAGAGCCTACAATGAGCAGTTCTTC | CASSLAGRAYNEQFF
NA | TRBJ2-1 | TRBD2 | TRBV19 | TGTGCCAGTAGTATACTAGCGGGGAATGAGCAGTTCTTC | CASSILAGNEQFF
NA | TRBJ2-7 | TRBD1 | TRBV12-3/TRBV12-4 | TGTGCCAGCAGTTCTACCAGGGGGCACGAGCAGTACTTC | CASSSTRGHEQYF
NA | TRBJ2-3 | TRBD2 | TRBV3-1/TRBV3-2 | TGTGCCAGCAGCCAAGGCATAGCGGGTACAGATACGCAGTATTTT | CASSQGIAGTDTQYF
NA | TRBJ2-7 | TRBD2 | TRBV27 | TGTGTCAGTAGGTCTAGCGGGACCTACGAGCAGTACTTC | CVSRSSGTYEQYF
NA | TRBJ2-1 | NA | TRBV6-5 | TGTGCCAGCAGTTACGGGGGGGCTGGTGAGCAGTTCTTC | CASSYGGAGEQFF
NA | TRBJ2-2 | NA | TRBV2 | TGTGCCAGCCGCTATAGCGGGGAGCTGTTTTTT | CASRYSGELFF
NA | TRBJ2-7 | TRBD2 | TRBV5-4 | TGTGCCAGCAGCTCCACTAGCGGGAGTTACGAGCAGTACTTC | CASSSTSGSYEQYF
NA | TRBJ1-5 | NA | TRBV2 | TGTGCCAGCAGTGAACAACCAGTTGGTCAGCCCCAGCATTTT | CASSEQPVGQPQHF
NA | TRBJ2-3 | NA | TRBV7-2 | TGTGCCAGCAGCTTTTACGGGGGCACAGATACGCAGTATTTT | CASSFYGGTDTQYF
few | TRBJ2-5 | NA | TRBV5-6 | TGTGCCAGCAGCTCGAGGAGGGGGACCCAGTACTTC | CASSSRRGTQYF
few | TRBJ1-1 | TRBD1 | TRBV7-9 | TGTGCCAGCAGCTTAAGGAATCCAGGACAGGGGGATTTGAACACTGAAGCTTTCTTT | CASSLRNPGQGDLNTEAFF
NA | TRBJ2-1 | NA | TRBV11-2 | TGTGCCAGCAGCTTAGTAACTAGCCCATACAATGAGCAGTTCTTC | CASSLVTSPYNEQFF
NA | TRBJ2-1 | TRBD1 | TRBV28 | TGTGCCAGCAGTTCCGGGACAGGCCTCAATGAGCAGTTCTTC | CASSSGTGLNEQFF
NA | TRBJ2-5 | TRBD1 | TRBV9 | TGTGCCAGCAGCGTATCGGGACAGGGGGTCGAGACCCAGTACTTC | CASSVSGQGVETQYF
NA | TRBJ2-7 | NA | TRBV5-5 | TGTGCCAGCAGCACCCCCACAGGTTACGAGCAGTACTTC | CASSTPTGYEQYF
NA | TRBJ1-5 | NA | TRBV2 | TGTGCCAGCGGAGGGGACGGCGGTGACGGGCCCCAGCATTTT | CASGGDGGDGPQHF
NA | TRBJ1-1 | TRBD1 | TRBV27 | TGTGCCAGCAGTTTAAGGGGACAGGCTGACCAAGCTTTCTTT | CASSLRGQADQAFF
NA | TRBJ1-2 | NA | TRBV11-2 | TGTGCCAGCAGCCCCCGGGAGGGGAACTATGGCTACACCTTC | CASSPREGNYGYTF
NA | TRBJ2-2 | NA | TRBV29-1 | TGCAGCGTAAACCGGGAGCGATCCGGGGAGCTGTTTTTT | CSVNRERSGELFF
NA | TRBJ2-1 | NA | TRBV5-5 | TGTGCCAGCAGCTTGACCAGATACTCCTACAATGAGCAGTTCTTC | CASSLTRYSYNEQFF
once | TRBJ2-3 | NA | TRBV25-1 | TGTGCCACCCTAAGGGGAGATACGCAGTATTTT | CATLRGDTQYF
NA | TRBJ2-1 | NA | TRBV5-1 | TGCGCCAGCAGCTTGCTGGTCAGTTCCAATGAGCAGTTCTTC | CASSLLVSSNEQFF
NA | TRBJ1-2 | NA | TRBV2 | TGTGCCAGCTCTCAAAGGGGGTACGGAAACTATGGCTACACCTTC | CASSQRGYGNYGYTF
once | TRBJ2-1 | TRBD2 | TRBV24-1 | TGTGCCACCAGTCCGACTAGCGGGAGAGTCAATGAGCAGTTCTTC | CATSPTSGRVNEQFF
NA | TRBJ2-7 | TRBD1 | TRBV4-1 | TGCGCCAGCAGCCAAGGACGGATGGTGACAGGGTTTAAGGACGAGCAGTACTTC | CASSQGRMVTGFKDEQYF
NA | TRBJ2-3 | TRBD1 | TRBV3-1/TRBV3-2 | TGTGCCAGCAGCCCCCCACAGGGGGATACGCAGTATTTT | CASSPPQGDTQYF
NA | TRBJ1-2 | NA | TRBV30 | TGTGCCTGGAGAAGTCAGGGTTATGGCTACACCTTC | CAWRSQGYGYTF
NA | TRBJ1-6 | TRBD1 | TRBV14 | TGTGCCAGCAGCCGGACAGGGGCCCTTTTCTCACCCCTCCACTTT | CASSRTGALFSPLHF
NA | TRBJ2-2 | TRBD2 | TRBV27 | TGTGCCAGCAGTTGGACTAGCGGAACCGGGGAGCTGTTTTTT | CASSWTSGTGELFF
NA | TRBJ2-7 | NA | TRBV19 | TGTGCCAGTAGTATGGCAGGGGGGACCTACGAGCAGTACTTC | CASSMAGGTYEQYF
few | TRBJ2-7 | NA | TRBV28 | TGTGCCAGCAGCTTCAGCTCCTACGAGCAGTACTTC | CASSFSSYEQYF
NA | TRBJ2-1 | TRBD1 | TRBV7-2 | TGTGCCAGCAGCTTCGTGCAGGGGGCAGGGAATGAGCAGTTCTTC | CASSFVQGAGNEQFF
NA | TRBJ1-5 | NA | TRBV13 | TGTGCCAGCAGTTTAAGGGTCCAGGGGAATCAGCCCCAGCATTTT | CASSLRVQGNQPQHF
NA | TRBJ1-2 | NA | TRBV11-2 | TGTGCCAGCAGCTCCTACTGGCGGGGTGGCTATGGCTACACCTTC | CASSSYWRGGYGYTF
NA | TRBJ2-3 | TRBD2 | TRBV9 | TGTGCCAGCAGCCCCGGGACTAGCGGGGGGGCTGGAGATACGCAGTATTTT | CASSPGTSGGAGDTQYF
NA | TRBJ2-7 | NA | TRBV3-1/TRBV3-2 | TGTGCCAGCAGCCAGGGGGGAATCTACGAGCAGTACTTC | CASSQGGIYEQYF
few | TRBJ1-5 | NA | TRBV28 | TGTGCCAGCAGTCCGGGACTCAGCGATGATCAGCCCCAGCATTTT | CASSPGLSDDQPQHF
NA | TRBJ1-5 | NA | TRBV15 | TGTGCCACCAGCAGAGAGAGTATTCTTGGAGGCAATCAGCCCCAGCATTTT | CATSRESILGGNQPQHF
NA | TRBJ2-1 | NA | TRBV5-1 | TGCGCCAGCAGCTTGGGTCCGAATGAGCAGTTCTTC | CASSLGPNEQFF
NA | TRBJ2-5 | NA | TRBV4-1 | TGCGCCAGCAGCCAAGTCGTGGGCTTCCAAGAGACCCAGTACTTC | CASSQVVGFQETQYF
NA | TRBJ1-2 | NA | TRBV24-1 | TGTGCCACAGAAGACAGATACGCTATTGGTGGCTACACCTTC | CATEDRYAIGGYTF